The subject of this entry is one TCR beta chain. One end of the junction fails to match germline, which may point to a read error. The data stem from a study of blood T cell repertoires in COVID-19. Germline V lookup: CDR1 SGHTA, CDR2 FQGTGA. The CDR3 has 9 amino acids. Clones were sequenced by immunoSEQ multiplex PCR, and TCRdb holds only the in-frame ones, with some missing. This table holds around 280,000 clones, 90% found once. The sample consisted of PBMCs or T cells enriched from blood (not recorded which). This TCR came from a woman aged 18-35 years with acute COVID-19. The chain recombines TRBV7-3 with TRBJ1-4; D unclear. Written as DNA, the CDR3 is TGTGCCAGCAGCCCCGCCGGGTCTTTT. It specifies CASSPAGSF.